A selection of T cell receptor beta chains follows, all from one sample in a study of human T cells and chemical hapten exposure. TCRdb redid the calling of the RACE reads with MiXCR, one entry per CDR3 protein. The sample holds 350,000 or so distinct CDR3 sequences, approximately 6.3% seen once. The source material was whole blood, sampled in connection with sensitization to the hapten diphenylcyclopropenone (DPC). The receptors originated from a young woman with alopecia areata. Some clones in this sample may be carry-over from other donors' samples. The CDR3 runs from the conserved cysteine through the conserved F or W. The D gene is left open where the match is weak. The size entry is marked missing in some rows and otherwise reads once, few, many or a size class.

V	size	J	D	DNA	CDR3
TRBV9	many	TRBJ2-2	.	TGTGCCAGCAGCGTATTTTCGAGTGGCGGGGAGCTGTTTTTT	CASSVFSSGGELFF
TRBV28	few	TRBJ1-1	.	TGTGCCAGCAGTTTTAGGCACACTGAAGCTTTCTTT	CASSFRHTEAFF
TRBV7-2	few	TRBJ2-5	TRBD2	TGTGCCAGCAGCTTTCCCGCGGGGGGGCAGGAGACCCAGTACTTC	CASSFPAGGQETQYF
TRBV5-6	many	TRBJ1-1	.	TGTGCCAGCAGCTCCTTTCCGGGAGCCAACACTGAAGCTTTCTTT	CASSSFPGANTEAFF
TRBV2	.	TRBJ2-7	TRBD1	TGTGCCAGCACCTTGGACAGGGTTTCTTACGAGCAGTACTTC	CASTLDRVSYEQYF
TRBV7-2	many	TRBJ2-3	TRBD2	TGTGCCAGCAGTCCAACTAGCGGAACCACCGGTACGCAGTATTTT	CASSPTSGTTGTQYF
TRBV12-3/TRBV12-4	many	TRBJ1-5	.	TGTGCCAGCACTTATAGCAATCAGCCCCAGCATTTT	CASTYSNQPQHF
TRBV4-3	.	TRBJ2-7	.	TGCGCCAGCAGCCAAAACCGGGACACCTACGAGCAGTACTTC	CASSQNRDTYEQYF
TRBV5-1	few	TRBJ1-6	.	TGCGCCAGCAGAGGATTGGACTCCTATAATTCACCCCTCCACTTT	CASRGLDSYNSPLHF
TRBV20-1	.	TRBJ1-5	.	TGCAGTGCTAGGAATGGTTTAACAGAAGGATTCAATCAGCCCCAGCATTTT	CSARNGLTEGFNQPQHF
TRBV7-9	many	TRBJ1-6	.	TGTGCCAGCAGCCCAGACCTACTAGGATCACCCCTCCACTTT	CASSPDLLGSPLHF
TRBV5-1	few	TRBJ2-7	.	TGCGCCAGCAGCTTTTTGGCAGGGGACGAGCAGTACTTC	CASSFLAGDEQYF
TRBV4-2	many	TRBJ1-1	.	TGTGCCAGCAGCCAAGATCCAGGGGTTACTGAAGCTTTCTTT	CASSQDPGVTEAFF
TRBV2	few	TRBJ2-4	TRBD2	TGTGCCAGCCGCGGACTAGGTGACATTCAGTACTTC	CASRGLGDIQYF
TRBV4-1	many	TRBJ1-1	.	TGCGCCAGCAGCCAAGATGGGCGGTCGAACACTGAAGCTTTCTTT	CASSQDGRSNTEAFF
TRBV5-4	few	TRBJ1-1	.	TGTGCCAGCAGCTTGGAGCGTCAGGGCGTCCCTGAAGCTTTCTTT	CASSLERQGVPEAFF
TRBV27	.	TRBJ1-4	.	TGTGCCAGCAGTTTTACGGACAGTAATGAAAAACTGTTTTTT	CASSFTDSNEKLFF
TRBV3-1	few	TRBJ1-1	TRBD1	TGTGCCAGCAGCCAGGGGGACAGGGGGCGAGGTAAAGCTTTCTTT	CASSQGDRGRGKAFF
TRBV7-2	many	TRBJ2-3	.	TGTGCCAGCAGCCCGGGACCAAATACGCAGTATTTT	CASSPGPNTQYF
TRBV28	.	TRBJ2-7	.	TGTGCCAGCAGTAAAAGCGGAGATACCTACGAGCAGTACTTC	CASSKSGDTYEQYF
TRBV28	many	TRBJ1-2	TRBD1	TGTGCCAGCAGGAGGGACAGGGCCCTCTATGGCTACACCTTC	CASRRDRALYGYTF
TRBV7-2	many	TRBJ1-5	TRBD1	TGTGCCAGCAGCCCGGACAGGGGCAATCAGCCCCAGCATTTT	CASSPDRGNQPQHF
TRBV3-1	many	TRBJ1-6	.	TGTGCCAGCAGCCCCCTACACGTCCGACCCCTCCACTTT	CASSPLHVRPLHF
TRBV5-1	.	TRBJ1-6	TRBD1	TGCGCCAGCAGCCCCGATGGACAGGAAAATTCACCCCTCCACTTT	CASSPDGQENSPLHF
TRBV12-3/TRBV12-4	.	TRBJ1-5	.	TGTGCCAGCAGTTTATTGGGGTTTAGTCAGCCCCAGCATTTT	CASSLLGFSQPQHF
TRBV4-2	many	TRBJ1-5	.	TGTGCCAGCAGCCAAGGGGCAACAGTTAGCAATCAGCCCCAGCATTTT	CASSQGATVSNQPQHF
TRBV7-9	.	TRBJ1-4	.	TGTGCCAGCAGCCCGCCAGGGCCAGGTGAAAAACTGTTTTTT	CASSPPGPGEKLFF
TRBV12-3/TRBV12-4	many	TRBJ1-5	.	TGTGCCAGCAGTTTAGGAGGGGTTCAGCCCCAGCATTTT	CASSLGGVQPQHF
TRBV6-5	many	TRBJ2-7	.	TGTGCCAGCAGGTCGGGGGCCGGCGAGCAGTACTTC	CASRSGAGEQYF
TRBV7-6	.	TRBJ2-2	.	TGTGCCAGCAGCTCCCAGTTCAGGGCCACCGGGGAGCTGTTTTTT	CASSSQFRATGELFF
TRBV6-5	.	TRBJ1-5	.	TGTGCCACAAGACGGACACAGAATCAGCCCCAGCATTTT	CATRRTQNQPQHF
TRBV4-3	.	TRBJ1-1	.	TGCGCCAGCAGCCAAGATCCATTAGCGGGTAACACTGAAGCTTTCTTT	CASSQDPLAGNTEAFF
TRBV25-1	few	TRBJ2-3	.	TGTGCCAGCCTTCAGGGGACAGATACGCAGTATTTT	CASLQGTDTQYF
TRBV7-2	many	TRBJ2-5	.	TGTGCCAGCAGCTTAGGTGCCCTGGGGGCTGGGGGTCAAGAGACCCAGTACTTC	CASSLGALGAGGQETQYF
TRBV7-2	.	TRBJ1-6	.	TGTGCCAGCAGCTTGACAGCCACCCAGCCCTCACCCCTCCACTTT	CASSLTATQPSPLHF
TRBV7-8	.	TRBJ2-1	.	TGTGCCAGCAGCTCGCGACAGGATAAGAATGAGCAGTTCTTC	CASSSRQDKNEQFF
TRBV7-2	.	TRBJ2-1	TRBD1	TGTGCCAGCAGCAAGACAGGGAATGAGCAGTTCTTC	CASSKTGNEQFF
TRBV27	many	TRBJ2-1	.	TGTGCCAGCAGTTTATACGGGGTCGACAGGGAGCAGTTCTTC	CASSLYGVDREQFF
TRBV2	.	TRBJ1-5	.	TGTGCCAGCACCCCCTCAGGCAGGCAGCCCCAGCATTTT	CASTPSGRQPQHF
TRBV18	.	TRBJ1-1	TRBD1	TGTGCCAGCTCACCACGGGGGACAGCGAACACTGAAGCTTTCTTT	CASSPRGTANTEAFF
TRBV18	many	TRBJ1-5	TRBD1	TGTGCCAGCTCACCAAAAATGACAGGGCGCAATCAGCCCCAGCATTTT	CASSPKMTGRNQPQHF
TRBV6-8	.	TRBJ1-1	.	TGTGCCAGCAGTCGTATTGGGGGGAACGCTGAAGCTTTCTTT	CASSRIGGNAEAFF
TRBV5-1	.	TRBJ1-2	.	TGCGCCAGCAGCTTGAAGGGGATCCATGGCTACACCTTC	CASSLKGIHGYTF
TRBV3-1	.	TRBJ1-3	.	TGTGCCAGCAGCCACGAGAAACGGAACACCATATATTTT	CASSHEKRNTIYF
TRBV6-2/TRBV6-3	.	TRBJ2-5	.	TGTGCCAGCAGTTACACGGAAGAGACCCAGTACTTC	CASSYTEETQYF
TRBV28	many	TRBJ1-5	.	TGTGCCAGCAGTTGGGGGGGGCAGGTTCAGCCCCAGCATTTT	CASSWGGQVQPQHF
TRBV12-3/TRBV12-4	.	TRBJ2-1	.	TGTGCCAGCAGTTTCCGGTTAGCTGAGCAGTTCTTC	CASSFRLAEQFF
TRBV9	few	TRBJ1-2	.	TGTGCCAGCAGCGTAGGGGGCAGGGCTCGACCGGACTATGGCTACACCTTC	CASSVGGRARPDYGYTF
TRBV5-4	.	TRBJ2-1	TRBD2	TGTGCCAGCAGCTTGAAGGGACTAGGTCAGTCTGAGCAGTTCTTC	CASSLKGLGQSEQFF